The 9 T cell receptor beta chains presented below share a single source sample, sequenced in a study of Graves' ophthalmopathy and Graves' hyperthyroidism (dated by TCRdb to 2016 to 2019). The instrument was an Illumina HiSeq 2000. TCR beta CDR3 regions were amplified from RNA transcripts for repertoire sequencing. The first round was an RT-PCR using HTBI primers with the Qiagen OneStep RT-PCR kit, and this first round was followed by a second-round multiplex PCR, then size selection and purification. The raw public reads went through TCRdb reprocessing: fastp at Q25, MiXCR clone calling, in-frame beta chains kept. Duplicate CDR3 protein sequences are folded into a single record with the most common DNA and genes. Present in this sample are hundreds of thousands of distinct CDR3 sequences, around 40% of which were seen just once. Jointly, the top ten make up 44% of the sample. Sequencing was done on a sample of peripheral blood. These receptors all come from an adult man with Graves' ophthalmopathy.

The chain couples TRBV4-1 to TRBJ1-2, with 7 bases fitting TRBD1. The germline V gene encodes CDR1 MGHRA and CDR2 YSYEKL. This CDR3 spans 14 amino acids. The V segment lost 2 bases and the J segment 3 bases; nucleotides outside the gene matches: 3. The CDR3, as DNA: TGCGCCAGCAGCCAACACACAGGGGACTATGGCTACACCTTC. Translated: CASSQHTGDYGYTF.

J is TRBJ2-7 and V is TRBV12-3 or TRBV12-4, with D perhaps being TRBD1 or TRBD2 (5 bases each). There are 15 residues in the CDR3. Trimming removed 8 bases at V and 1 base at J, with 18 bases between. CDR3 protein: CASSPPSRESYEQYF. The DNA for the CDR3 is TGTGCCAGCTCACCACCGTCCAGGGAGTCCTACGAGCAGTACTTC.

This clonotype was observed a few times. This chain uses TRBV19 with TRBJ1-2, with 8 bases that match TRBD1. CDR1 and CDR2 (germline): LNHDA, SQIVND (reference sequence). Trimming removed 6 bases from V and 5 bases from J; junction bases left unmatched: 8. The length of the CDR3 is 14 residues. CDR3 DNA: TGTGCCAGTAGCCCCTCCGGACAGGGTTATGGCTACACCTTC. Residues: CASSPSGQGYGYTF.

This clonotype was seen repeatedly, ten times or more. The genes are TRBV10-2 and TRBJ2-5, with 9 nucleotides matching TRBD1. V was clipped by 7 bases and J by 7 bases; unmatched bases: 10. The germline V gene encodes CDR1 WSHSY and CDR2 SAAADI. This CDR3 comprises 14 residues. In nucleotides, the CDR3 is TGCGCCAGCAAAAGGGGAGGGACAGGGACGACCCAGTACTTC. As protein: CASKRGGTGTTQYF.

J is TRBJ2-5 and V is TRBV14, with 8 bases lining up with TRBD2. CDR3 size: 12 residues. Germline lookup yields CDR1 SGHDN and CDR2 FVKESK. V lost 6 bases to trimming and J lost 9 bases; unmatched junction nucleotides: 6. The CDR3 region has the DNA TGTGCCAGCAGTCCCTCGGGGGGGGCCCAGTACTTC. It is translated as CASSPSGGAQYF. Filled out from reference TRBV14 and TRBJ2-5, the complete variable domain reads EAGVTQFPSHSVIEKGQTVTLRCDPISGHDNLYWYRRVMGKEIKFLLHFVKESKQDESGMPNNRFLAERTGGTYSTLKVQPAELEDSGVYFCASSPSGGAQYFGPGTRLLVL.

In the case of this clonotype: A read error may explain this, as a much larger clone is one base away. The CDR3 region has the DNA TGTGCCATCAGTGAGGAGGGGGGCAGCCGGCCCCAGCATTTT. Its translation is CAISEEGGSRPQHF. This chain connects TRBV10-3 to TRBJ1-5, with a tentative D call TRBD1 (6 bases). Per the germline V gene, CDR1 is ENHRY and CDR2 is SYGVKD. The CDR3 has 14 amino acids. Deletions cut 2 bases from V and 9 bases from J, with 14 bases between.

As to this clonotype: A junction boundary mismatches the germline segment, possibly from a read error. Written as DNA, the CDR3 is TGTGCCCGCAGAATAGGACAGGGAGGAGAGACCCAGTACTTC. Residues: CARRIGQGGETQYF. The chain joins TRBV2 to TRBJ2-5; 8 bases agree with TRBD1. This CDR3 is built from 14 residues. Germline lookup yields CDR1 SNHLY and CDR2 FYNNEI.

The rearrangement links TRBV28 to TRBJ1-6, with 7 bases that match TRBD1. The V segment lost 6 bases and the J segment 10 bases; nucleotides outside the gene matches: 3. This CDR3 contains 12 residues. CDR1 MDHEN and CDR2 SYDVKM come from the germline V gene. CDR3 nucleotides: TGTGCCAGCAGGACAGGGTACTCACCCCTCCACTTT. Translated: CASRTGYSPLHF.

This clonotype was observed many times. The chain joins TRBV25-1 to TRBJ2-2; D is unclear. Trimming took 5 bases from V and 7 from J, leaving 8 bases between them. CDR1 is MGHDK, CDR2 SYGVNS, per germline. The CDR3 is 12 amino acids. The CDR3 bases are TGTGCCAGCAGTTCCTTGCTCGGGGAGCTGTTTTTT. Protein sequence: CASSSLLGELFF.